This passage covers 11 T cell receptor beta chains from one sample sequenced in a study of CD8+CD57+ T cells in acquired aplastic anemia (dated by TCRdb to 2016 to 2018). The patients picked for sequencing were ones in whom flow cytometry had shown an expansion of CD8+CD57+ cells. The sample was run on an Illumina HiSeq 2000. Genomic DNA served as template for TCR beta VDJ combination and CDR3 sequence profiling. TCRdb reprocessed the public reads (quality trimming at Q25 with fastp, clone calling with MiXCR) and kept in-frame beta chains. For every CDR3 protein sequence, its rows merge into one entry that carries the most common genes and DNA. The sample table shows around 180,000 distinct CDR3 sequences, and approximately 48% are seen once. The ten largest clones take up over 10% of the sample. Sequencing was carried out using sorted CD4+, CD8+, or CD8+CD57+ T cells (not recorded which) from PBMCs. The source is a human donor with aplastic anemia.

V gene TRBV10-3 combines with J gene TRBJ2-7; 10 positions match TRBD2. Germline V lookup: CDR1 ENHRY, CDR2 SYGVKD. The CDR3 runs to 15 residues. With 5 bases clipped from V and 7 bases from J, the junction kept 11 bases outside the gene matches. The CDR3 sequence is CAISSLAGEVGEQYF. The DNA for the CDR3 is TGTGCCATCAGTTCGCTAGCGGGGGAAGTAGGTGAGCAGTACTTC.

This clonotype is categorized as medium-sized. V and J are TRBV5-6 and TRBJ2-5; D is uncertain. This CDR3 spans 14 amino acids. Germline V gives CDR1 SGHDT, CDR2 YYEEEE. V shed 4 bases and J shed 1 base, with 11 bases lying between them. CDR3 coding DNA: TGTGCCAGCAGCCACCGCCGGGTCCAAGAGACCCAGTACTTC. Translating gives CASSHRRVQETQYF. Combining the CDR3 with reference TRBV5-6 and TRBJ2-5 gives the whole variable domain DAGVTQSPTHLIKTRGQQVTLRCSPKSGHDTVSWYQQALGQGPQFIFQYYEEEERQRGNFPDRFSGHQFPNYSSELNVNALLLGDSALYLCASSHRRVQETQYFGPGTRLLVL.

A few counts support this clonotype. The chain has TRBV24-1 and TRBJ2-1; TRBD2 aligns across 13 bases. CDR3 length: 16 residues. In germline, CDR1 is KGHDR, CDR2 SFDVKD. V gave up 7 bases and J gave up 5 bases; unmatched junction bases: 7. CDR3 sequence: CATSDPGTSGNNEQFF. CDR3 DNA: TGTGCCACCAGCGACCCCGGGACTAGCGGGAACAATGAGCAGTTCTTC.

This chain uses TRBV20-1 with TRBJ1-1, with a tentative D call TRBD1 (6 bases). This CDR3 has 14 residues. Germline V gene lookup returns CDR1 DFQATT and CDR2 SNEGSKA (reference sequence). V dropped 2 bases and J dropped 4 bases, with 14 bases sitting between them. The CDR3, as DNA: TGCAGTGCTAGACCTGTGAACAGGGTCACTGAAGCTTTCTTT. Amino acid sequence: CSARPVNRVTEAFF.

The V call is TRBV9, the J call TRBJ2-3, with TRBD2 identical over 8 bases. V lost 0 bases and J lost 3; bases outside the gene matches: 9. The CDR3 runs 17 residues. CDR1 SGDLS and CDR2 YYNGEE come from the germline V gene. The CDR3 here is CASSVGVRGGWTDTQYF. CDR3 DNA sequence: TGTGCCAGCAGCGTAGGAGTCCGGGGGGGCTGGACAGATACGCAGTATTTT.

The gene calls are TRBV10-3 and TRBJ1-1, with unresolved D. The germline V gene has CDR1 ENHRY and CDR2 SYGVKD. The CDR3 spans 15 residues. V was shortened by 3 bases and J by 2 bases, with 13 bases between the two germline ends. DNA of the CDR3: TGTGCCATCAGTGAAGGACCAGCTACTAACACTGAAGCTTTCTTT. It yields the protein CAISEGPATNTEAFF.

This clonotype was seen many times. This chain uses TRBV3-1 with TRBJ2-1; D is undetermined. The V and J ends lost 5 bases and 5 bases respectively, with 7 bases between them. The CDR3 is 12 residues long. CDR1 and CDR2 from the germline V gene are LGHDT and YNNKEL (reference sequence). The CDR3 bases are TGTGCCAGCAGCTTACTCAACAATGAGCAGTTCTTC. Amino acids: CASSLLNNEQFF.

On this clonotype: Compared with germline, one end of the junction differs, possibly owing to a read error. This chain links TRBV20-1 with TRBJ1-6; tentative D call: TRBD1 (5 bases). CDR1 is DFQATT and CDR2 is SNEGSKA in the germline V gene (reference sequence). This CDR3 region has 14 residues. Written as DNA, the CDR3 is TGCGGTGCGAACCCGGGACGGAATAATTCACCCCTCCACTTT. This sequence encodes CGANPGRNNSPLHF.

The chain uses TRBV6-1 and TRBJ2-5, with 11 bases matching TRBD2. Germline V gene lookup returns CDR1 MNHNS and CDR2 SASEGT. The J segment lost 1 base and the V segment lost 3 bases, leaving 4 bases of the junction unmatched. CDR3 length equals 16 residues. The CDR3 region has the DNA TGTGCCAGCAGTGAGGCGACTAGCGGGATCCAAGAGACCCAGTACTTC. The encoded protein is CASSEATSGIQETQYF.

This clonotype appeared once. This sequence joins TRBV6-4 and TRBJ1-6; no clear D gene. CDR3 length: 14 amino acids. Germline CDR1 reads MRHNA; CDR2 reads SNTAGT. V shed 2 bases and J shed 6 bases, with 8 bases lying between them. In DNA, the CDR3 is TGTGCCAGCAGTGACGGGGTGAGTAATTCACCCCTCCACTTT. As protein: CASSDGVSNSPLHF.

There are a few counts of this clonotype. The CDR3 DNA follows: TGCGCCAGCAGCGGGACAGGGGCGAACTATGGCTACACCTTC. This encodes CASSGTGANYGYTF. This chain connects TRBV4-1 to TRBJ1-2, with 10 bases that match TRBD1. Germline V gene data show CDR1 as MGHRA and CDR2 as YSYEKL. CDR3 length equals 14 residues. V lost 5 bases, J lost 2 bases, and 2 bases stayed unmatched.